The T cell receptor beta chain under discussion was sequenced for a study of beta chain features in type 1 diabetes. Study overall: Comparable age, gender and cell yields were observed in patients relative to healthy donors. Investigators examined 85 million to 110 million sorted cells across all samples. Study outcomes and limitations: All four CD4+ subsets from Type 1 diabetes patients carried moderately but significantly shorter TCRB CDR3s.

This clone was observed a handful of times. Antigen specificity is unknown. Trimming stripped 6 bases from V and 3 bases from J, with 7 bases between. CDR1 is MDHEN and CDR2 is SYDVKM in the germline V gene. The CDR3 has 12 amino acids. The authors reverse transcribed all of the isolated RNA, so sequencing captured expressed TCRB transcripts. Approximately 3.5 million reads, on average, came from each naive, central memory and regulatory T cell sample. The method was immunoSEQ multiplex PCR; TCRdb's version includes in-frame clones alone and lacks a portion of them. The data hold about 120,000 clones, with about a sixth observed a single time. CD45RO/CCR7/CD25/CD127/CD95/CD27 separated CD4+ naive, central memory, regulatory and stem cell-like memory cells by sorting.

The J gene is TRBJ2-3, the V gene TRBV28; no clear D gene. The sample taken for sequencing was central memory CD4+ T cells from blood. The origin of this receptor is a young man with type 1 diabetes. The CDR3 region is CASRTGTDTQYF. The CDR3 DNA is TGTGCCAGCAGGACTGGTACAGATACGCAGTATTTT.